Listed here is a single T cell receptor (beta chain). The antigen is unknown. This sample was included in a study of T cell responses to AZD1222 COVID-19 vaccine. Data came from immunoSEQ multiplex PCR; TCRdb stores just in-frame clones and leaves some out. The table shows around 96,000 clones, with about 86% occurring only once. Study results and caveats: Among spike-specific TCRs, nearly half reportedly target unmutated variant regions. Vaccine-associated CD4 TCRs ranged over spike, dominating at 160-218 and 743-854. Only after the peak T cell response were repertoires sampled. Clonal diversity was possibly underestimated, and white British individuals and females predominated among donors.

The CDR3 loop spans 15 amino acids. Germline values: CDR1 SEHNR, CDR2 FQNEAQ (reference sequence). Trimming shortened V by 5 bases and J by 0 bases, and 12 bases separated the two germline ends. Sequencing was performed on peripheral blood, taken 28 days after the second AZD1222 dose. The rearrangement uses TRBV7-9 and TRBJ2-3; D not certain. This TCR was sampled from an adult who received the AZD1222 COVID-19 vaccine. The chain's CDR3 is CASSPARGSTDTQYF. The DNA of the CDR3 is TGTGCCAGCAGCCCGGCGAGAGGTAGCACAGATACGCAGTATTTT.